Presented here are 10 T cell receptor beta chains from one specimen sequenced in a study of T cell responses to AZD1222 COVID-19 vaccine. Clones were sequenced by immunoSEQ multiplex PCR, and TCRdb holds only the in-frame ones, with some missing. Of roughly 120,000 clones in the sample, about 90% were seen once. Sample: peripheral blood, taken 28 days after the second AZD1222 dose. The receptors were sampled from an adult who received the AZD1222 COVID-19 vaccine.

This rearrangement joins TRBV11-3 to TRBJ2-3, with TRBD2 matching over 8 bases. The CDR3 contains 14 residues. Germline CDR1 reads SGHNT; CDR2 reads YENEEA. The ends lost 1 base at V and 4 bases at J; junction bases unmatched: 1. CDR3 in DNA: TGTGCCAGCAGCTTAGGGACTAGCCCAGATACGCAGTATTTT. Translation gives CASSLGTSPDTQYF.

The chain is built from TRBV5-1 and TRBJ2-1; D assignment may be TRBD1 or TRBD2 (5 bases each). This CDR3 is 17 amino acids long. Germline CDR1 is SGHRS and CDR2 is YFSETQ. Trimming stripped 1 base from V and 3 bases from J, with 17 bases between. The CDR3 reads CASSLTGTSSFYNEQFF. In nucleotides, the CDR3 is TGCGCCAGCAGCTTGACCGGGACGTCCTCGTTCTACAATGAGCAGTTCTTC. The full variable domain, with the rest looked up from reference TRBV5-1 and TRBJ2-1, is KAGVTQTPRYLIKTRGQQVTLSCSPISGHRSVSWYQQTPGQGLQFLFEYFSETQRNKGNFPGRFSGRQFSNSRSEMNVSTLELGDSALYLCASSLTGTSSFYNEQFFGPGTRLTVL.

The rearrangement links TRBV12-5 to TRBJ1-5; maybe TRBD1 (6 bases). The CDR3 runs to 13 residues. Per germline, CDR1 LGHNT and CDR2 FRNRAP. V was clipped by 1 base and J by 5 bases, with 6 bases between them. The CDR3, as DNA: TGTGCTAGTGGTTTGGGACAGGATCAGCCCCAGCATTTT. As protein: CASGLGQDQPQHF.

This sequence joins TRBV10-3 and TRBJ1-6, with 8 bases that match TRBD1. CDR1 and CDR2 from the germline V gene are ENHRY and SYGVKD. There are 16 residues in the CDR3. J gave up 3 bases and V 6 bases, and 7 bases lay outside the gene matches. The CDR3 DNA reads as TGTGCCATCAGAGCCGGGACAGGCAACTATAATTCACCCCTCCACTTT. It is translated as CAIRAGTGNYNSPLHF.

CDR3 loop: CAVSSQLYQPQHF. The CDR3 DNA reads as TGTGCCGTGTCAAGCCAGCTCTATCAGCCCCAGCATTTT. The chain combines TRBV2 with TRBJ1-5, with D unclear. V was shortened by 11 bases and J by 5 bases, with 16 bases between the two germline ends. Germline V gene data show CDR1 as SNHLY and CDR2 as FYNNEI. This CDR3 spans 13 amino acids.

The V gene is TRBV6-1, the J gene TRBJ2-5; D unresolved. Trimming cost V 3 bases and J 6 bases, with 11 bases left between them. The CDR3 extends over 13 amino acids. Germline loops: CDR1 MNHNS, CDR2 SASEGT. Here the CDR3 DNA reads TGTGCCAGCAGTGAGTCCGAGGAGAAGACCCAGTACTTC. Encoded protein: CASSESEEKTQYF.

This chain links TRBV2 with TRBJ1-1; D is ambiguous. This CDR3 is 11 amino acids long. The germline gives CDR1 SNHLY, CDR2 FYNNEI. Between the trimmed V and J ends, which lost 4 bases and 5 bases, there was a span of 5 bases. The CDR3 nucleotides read TGTGCCAGCAGTGGGACGACTGAAGCTTTCTTT. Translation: CASSGTTEAFF. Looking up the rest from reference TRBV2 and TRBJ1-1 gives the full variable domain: EPEVTQTPSHQVTQMGQEVILRCVPISNHLYFYWYRQILGQKVEFLVSFYNNEISEKSEIFDDQFSVERPDGSNFTLKIRSTKLEDSAMYFCASSGTTEAFFGQGTRLTVV.

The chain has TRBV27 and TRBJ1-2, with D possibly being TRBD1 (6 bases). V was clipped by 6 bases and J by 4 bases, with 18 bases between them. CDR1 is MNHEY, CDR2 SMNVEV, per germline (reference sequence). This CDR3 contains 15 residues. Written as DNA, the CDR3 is TGTGCCAGCAGCTTACAGGGAGTTTCGGGCTATGGCTACACCTTC. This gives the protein CASSLQGVSGYGYTF.

The CDR3 loop reads CASSSFDGNNEKLFF. The DNA for the CDR3 is TGTGCCAGCAGCTCTTTTGACGGAAATAATGAAAAACTGTTTTTT. V and J are TRBV7-9 and TRBJ1-4; D is ambiguous. The CDR3 consists of 15 residues. From germline, CDR1 is SEHNR and CDR2 FQNEAQ (reference sequence). Trimming took off 4 bases at V and 4 bases at J, with 13 bases between the two ends.

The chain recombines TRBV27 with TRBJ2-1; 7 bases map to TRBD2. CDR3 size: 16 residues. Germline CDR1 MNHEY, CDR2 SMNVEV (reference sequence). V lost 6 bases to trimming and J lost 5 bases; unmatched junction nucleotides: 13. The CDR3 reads CASRALKVAGDNEQFF. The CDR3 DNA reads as TGTGCCAGCAGGGCCCTTAAGGTGGCGGGGGACAATGAGCAGTTCTTC.